This T cell receptor beta chain was documented in a study of cytotoxic CD8 clonotypes in ibrutinib-treated CLL. Study context: Once patients had received a median 12 months of treatment, range 6 to 36, response samples were obtained.

Cryopreserved PBMCs were the source of about 2 micrograms of genomic DNA, which went to TCR beta libraries. Per germline, CDR1 SEHNR and CDR2 FQNEAQ (reference sequence). Trimming left V 0 bases short and J 4 bases short, with 15 bases between. The CDR3 length is 16 residues. In regard to this clone: What it recognizes is unknown.

Study conclusions and caveats: Once treatment began, public clonotypes, which were uncommon, contracted or stayed stable.

Produced via immunoSEQ multiplex PCR; TCRdb's table is partial and in-frame only. The sample has tens of thousands of clones; roughly three quarters are singletons. V is TRBV7-9 and J is TRBJ1-1; no definite D call. Source: PBMCs, taken after 12 months of ibrutinib treatment. The sequence came from a human donor with chronic lymphocytic leukemia. For the CDR3, the DNA is TGTGCCAGCAGCTTAGCTCCCGGGCGTGGTAGCACTGAAGCTTTCTTT. This translates into CASSLAPGRGSTEAFF.